This T cell receptor beta chain derives from a study of T-cell memory formation after mild COVID-19. Study overall: Each donor largely had its own TCR clusters.

One entry per CDR3 protein, called by TCRdb with MiXCR from the 5' RACE reads. The table includes 470,000 or so distinct CDR3 sequences, roughly 25% detected once. This clonotype has just a few counts. V was trimmed by 0 bases and J by 7 bases, leaving 16 bases between them. This CDR3 is built from 16 residues. Germline lookup yields CDR1 SGHTA and CDR2 FQGNSA. The sequenced sample was PBMCs or a T cell subset sorted from them (not recorded which). The rearrangement joins TRBV7-2 to TRBJ1-5; D perhaps matches TRBD1 (5 bases). This receptor was identified in an adult woman who had mild COVID-19 (a few samples of this study predate the infection). Cell type and time point are not known. The DNA for the CDR3 is TGTGCCAGCAGCTTAGCACAGGCGGTCGTAAGGCAGCCCCAGCATTTT. It codes for CASSLAQAVVRQPQHF.